This entry lists 4 T cell receptor beta chains sequenced from one sample in a study of cytomegalovirus exposure and HLA in healthy donors. This PCR relied on a set of 60 Vbeta primers and 13 Jbeta primers. The table came from immunoSEQ multiplex PCR; TCRdb's copy has only in-frame clones and leaves some out. The sample records 150,000 to 200,000 clones, 79% being singletons. The sequenced material came from PBMCs. These receptors originate from a woman in her forties or fifties in good health and CMV-seronegative.

A few counts support this clone. The V and J genes are TRBV7-2 and TRBJ2-7; a possible D gene is TRBD1 (6 bases). CDR3 size: 15 residues. Germline V gene data show CDR1 as SGHTA and CDR2 as FQGNSA. Trimming stripped 0 bases from V and 6 bases from J, with 15 bases between. The CDR3 DNA is TGTGCCAGCAGCTTAGCGAGGAGTTTCAGGGGCGAGCAGTACTTC. Translated, it gives CASSLARSFRGEQYF.

This clone was seen only a few times. The chain links TRBV5-1 to TRBJ1-1, with TRBD1 matching 8 bases. The CDR3 consists of 15 residues. Germline trimming cut 4 bases from V and 0 bases from J; bases unmatched to any gene: 5. Germline V lookup: CDR1 SGHRS, CDR2 YFSETQ. This CDR3 is CASSRTGGVNTEAFF. DNA of the CDR3: TGCGCCAGCAGCAGAACAGGGGGGGTGAACACTGAAGCTTTCTTT.

The V call is TRBV27, the J call TRBJ1-5; 7 bases match TRBD1. The V gene end was trimmed by 6 bases and the J gene end by 6 bases; junction bases not matched to a gene: 5. The CDR3 loop spans 13 amino acids. Germline V gene sequence: CDR1 MNHEY, CDR2 SMNVEV (reference sequence). The CDR3 sequence: CASRRTGGQPQHF. CDR3 sequence (DNA): TGTGCCAGCAGGCGGACAGGAGGTCAGCCCCAGCATTTT.

This rearrangement joins TRBV4-3 to TRBJ2-3; tentatively, D is TRBD1 (6 bases). The CDR3 spans 15 residues. The V gene lost 4 bases and the J gene lost 2 bases, with 13 bases spanning the gap. Germline CDR1 and CDR2: LGHNA and YSLEER. CDR3 nucleotides: TGCGCCAGCAGCCGAAGCACAGGGCCCACAGATACGCAGTATTTT. This translates into CASSRSTGPTDTQYF.